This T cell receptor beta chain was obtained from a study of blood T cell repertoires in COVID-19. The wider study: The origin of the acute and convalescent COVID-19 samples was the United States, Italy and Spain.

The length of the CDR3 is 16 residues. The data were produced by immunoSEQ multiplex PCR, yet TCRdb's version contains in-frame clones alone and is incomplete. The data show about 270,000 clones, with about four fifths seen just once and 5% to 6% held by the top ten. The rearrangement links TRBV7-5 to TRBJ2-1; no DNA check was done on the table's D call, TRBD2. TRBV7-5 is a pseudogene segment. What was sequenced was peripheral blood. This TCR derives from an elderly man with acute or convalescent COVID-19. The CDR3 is CVRSSAGSSHYNEQFF. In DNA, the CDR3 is TGTGTCAGAAGCTCAGCCGGGAGCTCTCACTACAATGAGCAGTTCTTC.